This T cell receptor (beta chain) stems from a study of identical twins. General study findings and limits: Reduced insertions were recorded for abundant cord blood beta clonotypes, with no such pattern in memory repertoires. One should note that invariant MAIT and iNKT cells could partly confound zero-insertion analyses.

TCRdb analysed the 5' RACE reads with MiXCR anew, one entry per CDR3 protein. The table includes 690,000 or so distinct CDR3 sequences, 8.6% detected once. The CDR3 covers 19 residues. Germline-derived CDR1 and CDR2 are SGDLS and YYNGEE. Losses at the gene ends were 4 bases for V and 3 bases for J; bases not matched to a gene: 21. With regard to this clonotype: Antigen specificity is unknown.

Another study also made use of these data, one on yellow fever vaccine responses in identical twins.

The chain joins TRBV9 to TRBJ2-7; 8 nucleotides line up with TRBD1. The sample comprised PBMCs. The origin of this receptor is a woman between 18 and 29 years old in good health. Here the CDR3 reads CASSSPRTGTITRHYEQYF. The CDR3 bases are TGTGCCAGCAGCTCCCCCCGGACAGGGACCATCACACGACACTACGAGCAGTACTTC.